One and the same sample provided the 28 T cell receptor beta chains below, sequenced in a study of identical twins. TCRdb processed the 5' RACE reads anew with MiXCR; each CDR3 protein has one entry. The sample lists about 210,000 distinct CDR3 sequences, around 9.6% occurring once. Sequencing was performed on memory (CD45RO+) T cells sorted from blood. These receptors all come from a young woman in good health.

This clonotype was seen more than once but under ten times. V and J are TRBV7-6 and TRBJ1-6, with TRBD1 identical over 7 bases. Germline lookup yields CDR1 SGHVS and CDR2 FNYEAQ. The CDR3 contains 15 residues. Losses at the gene ends were 5 bases for V and 8 bases for J; bases not matched to a gene: 9. The CDR3, as DNA: TGTGCCAGCAGCCTTCAACAGGGGCGGGATTCACCCCTCCACTTT. Protein sequence: CASSLQQGRDSPLHF. Supplemented by reference TRBV7-6 and TRBJ1-6, the full variable domain reads GAGVSQSPRYKVTKRGQDVALRCDPISGHVSLYWYRQALGQGPEFLTYFNYEAQQDKSGLPNDRFSAERPEGSISTLTIQRTEQRDSAMYRCASSLQQGRDSPLHFGNGTRLTVT.

This clonotype was seen ten or more times. The chain uses TRBV11-3 and TRBJ1-1; D gene unclear. The CDR3 covers 13 residues. In germline, CDR1 is SGHNT, CDR2 YENEEA. Trimming removed 1 base from V and 4 bases from J, with 7 bases in between. The CDR3 DNA is TGTGCCAGCAGCTTAGTTCCGGCCACTGAAGCTTTCTTT. Amino acid sequence: CASSLVPATEAFF.

V usage is TRBV5-1 and J usage is TRBJ2-5; 14 positions agree with TRBD2. This CDR3 is built from 20 residues. Germline lookup yields CDR1 SGHRS and CDR2 YFSETQ. V was pared by 4 bases and J by 5 bases, with 19 bases of the junction left unmatched. The CDR3 is CASSPGLAGGQISRRETQYF. DNA for the CDR3: TGCGCCAGCAGCCCCGGACTAGCGGGAGGACAAATCTCCCGGAGGGAGACCCAGTACTTC.

This clonotype was recorded a few times. In DNA form, the CDR3 reads TGTGCCAGCAGCTTAGCAATAGCGGGAGGCTACGAGCAGTACTTC. It specifies CASSLAIAGGYEQYF. The chain has TRBV7-2 and TRBJ2-7, with 10 bases identical to TRBD2. V was pared by 0 bases and J by 3 bases, with 2 bases of the junction left unmatched. This CDR3 contains 15 residues. Germline CDR1 SGHTA, CDR2 FQGNSA.

This chain uses TRBV11-2 with TRBJ2-1, with D perhaps being TRBD1 or TRBD2 (6 bases each). V lost 5 bases and J 8 bases, leaving 10 bases between the germline ends. Germline CDR1 is SGHAT and CDR2 is FQNNGV. The CDR3 consists of 12 residues. CDR3 region: CASSKRGDEQFF. The CDR3 DNA follows: TGTGCCAGCAGCAAGAGGGGGGATGAGCAGTTCTTC.

This chain joins TRBV11-2 and TRBJ2-5, with D unresolved. Trimming removed 5 bases from V and 7 bases from J, with 11 bases in between. The CDR3 is made up of 12 amino acids. CDR1 is SGHAT and CDR2 is FQNNGV in the germline V gene. CDR3 sequence reads: CASSQGDWTQYF. CDR3 nucleotide sequence: TGTGCCAGCAGCCAAGGCGATTGGACCCAGTACTTC.

CDR3 sequence: CASSLARRGYEQFF. The CDR3 bases are TGTGCCAGCAGCTTAGCCCGCAGGGGCTATGAGCAGTTCTTC. The chain joins TRBV7-6 to TRBJ2-1; TRBD1 is a possible D gene (6 bases). Per germline, CDR1 SGHVS and CDR2 FNYEAQ. Trimming pared 0 bases from V and 8 bases from J, leaving 11 bases between. The CDR3 runs to 14 residues.

The chain couples TRBV7-2 to TRBJ2-7, with D possibly TRBD1 on 5 matching bases. V lost 1 base and J lost 6, with 19 bases in between. The CDR3 consists of 16 residues. Germline CDR1 and CDR2: SGHTA and FQGNSA. The CDR3: CASSLGGGQNPREQYF. CDR3 DNA sequence: TGTGCCAGCAGCTTAGGGGGCGGCCAAAACCCCCGCGAGCAGTACTTC.

This clonotype appeared a few times. The chain combines TRBV5-5 with TRBJ2-5; a weak D match, TRBD1 (6 bases). Trimming cost V 5 bases and J 3 bases, with 23 bases left between them. In germline, CDR1 is SGHKS, CDR2 YYEKEE (reference sequence). CDR3 length equals 17 residues. The CDR3 sequence: CASSPPTAGAGEETQYF. The CDR3 DNA is TGTGCCAGCAGTCCACCGACGGCAGGGGCTGGGGAAGAGACCCAGTACTTC. Together with reference TRBV5-5 and TRBJ2-5, the CDR3 gives the full variable domain: DAGVTQSPTHLIKTRGQQVTLRCSPISGHKSVSWYQQVLGQGPQFIFQYYEKEERGRGNFPDRFSARQFPNYSSELNVNALLLGDSALYLCASSPPTAGAGEETQYFGPGTRLLVL.

There are many counts of this clonotype. The chain couples TRBV11-3 to TRBJ2-7, with TRBD1 as a possible D gene (5 bases). Germline CDR1 SGHNT, CDR2 YENEEA. Between the trimmed V and J ends, which lost 2 bases and 2 bases, there was a span of 7 bases. This CDR3 has 13 residues. CDR3 DNA sequence: TGTGCCAGCAGCTTAAGACAGACCTACGAGCAGTACTTC. It is translated as CASSLRQTYEQYF.

In its sample, this clonotype was seen a few times. J is TRBJ1-2 and V is TRBV20-1, with D hard to call. Trimming left V 0 bases short and J 4 bases short, with 12 bases between. The CDR3 has 14 residues. Germline CDR1 is DFQATT and CDR2 is SNEGSKA (reference sequence). The CDR3 coding sequence is TGCAGTGCTAGAGATCGGAGAGGCAGCTATGGCTACACCTTC. Its protein is CSARDRRGSYGYTF.

The chain joins TRBV27 to TRBJ2-5, with 8 bases aligning to TRBD2. CDR1 and CDR2 from the germline V gene are MNHEY and SMNVEV (reference sequence). Trimming at V came to 6 bases and at J to 4 bases, leaving 10 bases not matched to a gene. The CDR3 has 15 amino acids. This chain's CDR3 is CASSPWGSGTETQYF. CDR3 nucleotide sequence: TGTGCCAGCAGCCCTTGGGGTAGCGGGACAGAGACCCAGTACTTC.

The sample holds a few counts of this clonotype. The chain links TRBV28 to TRBJ1-1; possible D gene TRBD1, 5 bases. This CDR3 spans 11 amino acids. V gave up 8 bases and J gave up 3 bases, with 7 bases separating them. Looked up from germline, CDR1 is MDHEN and CDR2 is SYDVKM. CDR3 region: CASQGHTEAFF. The CDR3 DNA sequence: TGTGCCAGCCAGGGCCACACTGAAGCTTTCTTT.

This clonotype was picked up many times. The chain joins TRBV12-3 or TRBV12-4 to TRBJ2-5; D is undetermined. Between the trimmed V and J ends, which lost 3 bases and 4 bases, there was a span of 12 bases. The CDR3 loop spans 14 amino acids. The CDR3 loop is CASSFRDHSETQYF. The CDR3 DNA reads as TGTGCCAGCAGTTTTAGGGATCATTCAGAGACCCAGTACTTC.

This clonotype has just a few counts. The chain combines TRBV30 with TRBJ2-3; TRBD2 agrees at 9 bases. The germline CDR1 and CDR2 sequences are GTSNPN and SVGIG (reference sequence). The CDR3 totals 15 residues. The V and J ends lost 1 base and 8 bases, in that order; junction bases with no gene match: 10. The DNA of the CDR3 is TGTGCCTGGAGTGAAATAGCGGGAGTCACCGGTACGCAGTATTTT. Amino acid sequence: CAWSEIAGVTGTQYF. Based on the CDR3 plus reference TRBV30 and TRBJ2-3, the full variable domain is SQTIHQWPATLVQPVGSPLSLECTVEGTSNPNLYWYRQAAGRGLQLLFYSVGIGQISSEVPQNLSASRPQDRQFILSSKKLLLSDSGFYLCAWSEIAGVTGTQYFGPGTRLTVL.

This clonotype was seen at least ten times. The chain is built from TRBV11-2 and TRBJ1-1; no clear D gene. Between the trimmed V and J ends, which lost 5 bases and 8 bases, there was a span of 18 bases. The CDR3 covers 14 residues. Germline-derived CDR1 and CDR2 are SGHAT and FQNNGV. CDR3 in DNA: TGTGCCAGCAGCCCCGGCTCCGGAGAAATCGAAGCTTTCTTT. It translates to CASSPGSGEIEAFF.

The chain couples TRBV20-1 to TRBJ2-1; either TRBD1 or TRBD2 may fit D (5 bases each). The length of the CDR3 is 14 residues. Germline CDR1 DFQATT, CDR2 SNEGSKA (reference sequence). Written as DNA, the CDR3 is TGCTGTTGGGGCTCAGCACGGGGCTACAATGAGCAGTTCTTC. Amino acids: CCWGSARGYNEQFF.

This clonotype showed up many times. The chain combines TRBV5-4 with TRBJ2-3; TRBD2 matches 9 bases. CDR3 length equals 16 residues. J gave up 5 bases and V 6 bases, and 13 bases lay outside the gene matches. Germline CDR1 and CDR2: SGHNT and YYREEE (reference sequence). This CDR3 reads CASTRGGSGGEDTQYF. The CDR3 DNA is TGTGCCAGCACCCGGGGTGGTAGCGGGGGAGAAGATACGCAGTATTTT.

The chain has TRBV20-1 and TRBJ2-3; D is unclear. Trimming cost V 4 bases and J 2 bases, with 16 bases left between them. Germline lookup yields CDR1 DFQATT and CDR2 SNEGSKA (reference sequence). The CDR3 sequence is 15 residues long. In DNA, the CDR3 is TGCAGTGCTACCCACCCTTCAGAACTCACAGATACGCAGTATTTT. It yields the protein CSATHPSELTDTQYF.

The rearrangement links TRBV3-1 to TRBJ2-7; 9 nucleotides match TRBD1. This CDR3 is built from 18 residues. From germline, CDR1 is LGHDT and CDR2 YNNKEL (reference sequence). V shed 1 base, J shed 4 bases, and the junction held 14 bases outside the gene matches. The CDR3 bases are TGTGCCAGCAGCCAAGGGTTGGTAGGGACAGGGAGGGTATACGAGCAGTACTTC. This encodes CASSQGLVGTGRVYEQYF.

The rearrangement uses TRBV7-8 and TRBJ2-1; 8 bases match TRBD2. CDR3 length: 16 residues. Germline V gene data show CDR1 as SGHVS and CDR2 as FQNEAQ. The junction had 10 bases not matched to a gene; V was cut back by 5 bases and J by 4 bases. CDR3 in DNA: TGTGCCAGCAGCGCCCAACTAGCGGCTTATTACAATGAGCAGTTCTTC. Amino acid sequence: CASSAQLAAYYNEQFF.

This chain uses TRBV6-1 with TRBJ2-3; 8 bases are a match to TRBD2. The CDR3 runs 13 residues. V was pared by 2 bases and J by 6 bases, with 1 base of the junction left unmatched. Germline V gene data show CDR1 as MNHNS and CDR2 as SASEGT. This CDR3 reads CASSESGGDTQYF. The CDR3 DNA follows: TGTGCCAGCAGTGAATCGGGGGGGGATACGCAGTATTTT.

The chain recombines TRBV2 with TRBJ2-3; D is perhaps TRBD2 (6 bases). Germline CDR1 and CDR2: SNHLY and FYNNEI. This CDR3 contains 13 residues. Trimming stripped 7 bases from V and 7 bases from J, with 15 bases between. The CDR3 DNA is TGTGCCAGCAAGGTGGAGGGAATCAATACGCAGTATTTT. This gives the protein CASKVEGINTQYF.

This clonotype has ten or more counts. The gene calls are TRBV7-3 and TRBJ2-1, with TRBD2 as a possible D gene (5 bases). The germline CDR1 and CDR2 sequences are SGHTA and FQGTGA. V was cut by 5 bases and J by 12 bases, with 11 bases left in between. The CDR3 sequence is 11 residues long. CDR3 protein: CASSPGSGQFF. For the CDR3, the DNA is TGTGCCAGCAGCCCGGGATCGGGGCAGTTCTTC.

The chain links TRBV12-3 or TRBV12-4 to TRBJ2-5; D is perhaps TRBD2 (7 bases). This CDR3 spans 14 amino acids. Trimming took off 3 bases at V and 6 bases at J, with 14 bases between the two ends. Here the CDR3 DNA reads TGTGCCAGCAGTTTGCGGGGGCTTATGCAGACCCAGTACTTC. Its translation is CASSLRGLMQTQYF.

This clonotype came up many times. This CDR3 is CASSVVDRADYGYTF. CDR3 DNA sequence: TGTGCCAGCAGCGTAGTAGACAGGGCCGACTATGGCTACACCTTC. The V gene is TRBV9, the J gene TRBJ1-2; 7 positions match TRBD1. This CDR3 contains 15 residues. The germline gives CDR1 SGDLS, CDR2 YYNGEE. V lost 0 bases to trimming and J lost 3 bases; unmatched junction nucleotides: 5.

The genes are TRBV7-9 and TRBJ2-1, with 7 nucleotides matching TRBD2. Germline CDR1 SEHNR, CDR2 FQNEAQ (reference sequence). The length of the CDR3 is 15 residues. Unmatched junction bases numbered 14, after V lost 5 bases and J lost 10 bases. The CDR3 sequence is CASSPLRAGDNEQFF. The DNA of the CDR3 is TGTGCCAGCAGCCCGCTCCGGGCGGGAGATAACGAGCAGTTCTTC.

This chain joins TRBV24-1 and TRBJ2-2, with D perhaps matching TRBD2 (6 bases). The germline V gene encodes CDR1 KGHDR and CDR2 SFDVKD. V was trimmed by 5 bases and J by 3 bases, leaving 15 bases between them. This CDR3 spans 16 amino acids. The CDR3, as DNA: TGTGCCACCAGTGCCCCTGGGGGGTTTGACACCGGGGAGCTGTTTTTT. It translates to CATSAPGGFDTGELFF.